This TCR beta chain stems from a study of response to subunit inactivated influenza vaccine. TCRdb ran MiXCR on the RT-PCR reads and lists one entry per CDR3 protein. In the table there are a few hundred thousand distinct CDR3 sequences, roughly 15% of which are singletons. The junction had 11 bases not matched to a gene; V was cut back by 1 base and J by 9 bases. Germline V gene sequence: CDR1 LGHNA, CDR2 YSLEER. CDR3 length: 16 amino acids. The TCR was taken from a man over 45 who received an inactivated influenza vaccine. Specimen: PBMCs from blood, collected roughly 12 days after vaccination. The V and J genes are TRBV4-3 and TRBJ2-1; TRBD2 matches 8 bases. The CDR3 reads CASSQGGLDWGVEQFF. In nucleotides, the CDR3 is TGCGCCAGCAGCCAAGGGGGACTAGATTGGGGCGTTGAGCAGTTCTTC.